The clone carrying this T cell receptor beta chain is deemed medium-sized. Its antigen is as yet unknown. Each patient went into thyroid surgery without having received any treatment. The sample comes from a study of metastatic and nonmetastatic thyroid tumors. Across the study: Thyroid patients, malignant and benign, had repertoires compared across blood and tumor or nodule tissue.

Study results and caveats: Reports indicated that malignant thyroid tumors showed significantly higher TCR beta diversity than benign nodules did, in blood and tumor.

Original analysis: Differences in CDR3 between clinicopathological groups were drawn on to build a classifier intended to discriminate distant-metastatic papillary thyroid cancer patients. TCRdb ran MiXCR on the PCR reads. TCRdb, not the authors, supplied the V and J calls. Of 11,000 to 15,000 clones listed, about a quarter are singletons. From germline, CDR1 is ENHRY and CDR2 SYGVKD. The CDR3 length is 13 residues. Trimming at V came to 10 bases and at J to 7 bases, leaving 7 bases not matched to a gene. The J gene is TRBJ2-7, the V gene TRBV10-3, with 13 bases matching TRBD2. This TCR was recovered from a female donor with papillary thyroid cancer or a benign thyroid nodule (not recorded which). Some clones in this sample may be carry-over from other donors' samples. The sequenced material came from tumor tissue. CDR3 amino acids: CATGLAGAAEQYF. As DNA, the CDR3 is TGTGCCACCGGACTAGCGGGAGCCGCTGAGCAGTACTTC.